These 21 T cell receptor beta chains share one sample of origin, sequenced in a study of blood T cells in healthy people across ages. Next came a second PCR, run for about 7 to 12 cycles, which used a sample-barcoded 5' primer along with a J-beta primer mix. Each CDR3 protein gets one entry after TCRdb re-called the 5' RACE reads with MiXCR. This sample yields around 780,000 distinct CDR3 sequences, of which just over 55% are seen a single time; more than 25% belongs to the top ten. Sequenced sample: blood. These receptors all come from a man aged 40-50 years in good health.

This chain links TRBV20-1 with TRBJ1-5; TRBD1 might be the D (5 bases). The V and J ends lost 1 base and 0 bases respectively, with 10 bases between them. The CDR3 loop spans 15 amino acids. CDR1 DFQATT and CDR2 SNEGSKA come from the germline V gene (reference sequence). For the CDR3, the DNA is TGCAGTGCTAGAGCCGTGACAGATAGCAATCAGCCCCAGCATTTT. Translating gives CSARAVTDSNQPQHF.

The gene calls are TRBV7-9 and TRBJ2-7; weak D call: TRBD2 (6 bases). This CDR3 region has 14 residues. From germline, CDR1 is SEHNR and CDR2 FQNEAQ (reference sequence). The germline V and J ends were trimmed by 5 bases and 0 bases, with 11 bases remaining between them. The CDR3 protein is CASSDGSSSYEQYF. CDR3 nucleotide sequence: TGTGCCAGCAGCGACGGGAGCAGCTCCTACGAGCAGTACTTC.

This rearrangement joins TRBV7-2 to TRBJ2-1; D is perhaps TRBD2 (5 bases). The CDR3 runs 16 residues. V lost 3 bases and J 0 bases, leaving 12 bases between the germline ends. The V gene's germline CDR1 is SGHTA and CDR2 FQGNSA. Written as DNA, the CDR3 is TGTGCCAGCAGCTTCGCTGGTGGGAGCTCCTACAATGAGCAGTTCTTC. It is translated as CASSFAGGSSYNEQFF.

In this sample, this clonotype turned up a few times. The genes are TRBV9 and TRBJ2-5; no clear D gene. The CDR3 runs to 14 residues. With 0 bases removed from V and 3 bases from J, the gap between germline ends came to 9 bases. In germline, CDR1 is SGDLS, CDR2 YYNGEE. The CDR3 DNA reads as TGTGCCAGCAGCGTAGGGACGGCAGAAGAGACCCAGTACTTC. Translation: CASSVGTAEETQYF.

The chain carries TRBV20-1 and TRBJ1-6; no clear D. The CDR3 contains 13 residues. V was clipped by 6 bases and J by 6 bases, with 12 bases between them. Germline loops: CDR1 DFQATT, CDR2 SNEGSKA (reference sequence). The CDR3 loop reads CSALAAINSPLHF. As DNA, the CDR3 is TGCAGTGCGCTGGCGGCCATTAATTCACCCCTCCACTTT.

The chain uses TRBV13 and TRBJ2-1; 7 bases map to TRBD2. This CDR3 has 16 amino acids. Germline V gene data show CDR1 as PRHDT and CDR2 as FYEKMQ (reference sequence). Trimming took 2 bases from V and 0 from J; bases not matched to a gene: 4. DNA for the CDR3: TGTGCCAGCAGCTTATTCTGGGAGGGCTCCTACAATGAGCAGTTCTTC. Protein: CASSLFWEGSYNEQFF. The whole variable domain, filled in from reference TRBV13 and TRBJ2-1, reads AAGVIQSPRHLIKEKRETATLKCYPIPRHDTVYWYQQGPGQDPQFLISFYEKMQSDKGSIPDRFSAQQFSDYHSELNMSSLELGDSALYFCASSLFWEGSYNEQFFGPGTRLTVL.

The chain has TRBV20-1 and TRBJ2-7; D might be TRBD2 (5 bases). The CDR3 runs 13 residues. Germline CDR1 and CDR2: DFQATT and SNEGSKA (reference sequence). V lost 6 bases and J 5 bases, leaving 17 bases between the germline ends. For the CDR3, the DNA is TGCAGTGCCGTCCCATCGGGGTTTCACGAGCAGTACTTC. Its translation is CSAVPSGFHEQYF.

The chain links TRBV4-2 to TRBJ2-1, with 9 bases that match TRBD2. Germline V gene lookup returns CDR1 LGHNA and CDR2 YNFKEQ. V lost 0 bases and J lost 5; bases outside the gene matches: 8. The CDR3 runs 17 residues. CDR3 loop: CASSQDLGSGGNNEQFF. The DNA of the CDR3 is TGTGCCAGCAGCCAAGATCTAGGTAGCGGGGGTAACAATGAGCAGTTCTTC.

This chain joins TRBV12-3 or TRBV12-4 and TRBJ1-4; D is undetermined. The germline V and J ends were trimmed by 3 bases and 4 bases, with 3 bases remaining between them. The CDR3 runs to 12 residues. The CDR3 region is CASSFDNEKLFF. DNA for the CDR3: TGTGCCAGCAGTTTTGATAATGAAAAACTGTTTTTT.

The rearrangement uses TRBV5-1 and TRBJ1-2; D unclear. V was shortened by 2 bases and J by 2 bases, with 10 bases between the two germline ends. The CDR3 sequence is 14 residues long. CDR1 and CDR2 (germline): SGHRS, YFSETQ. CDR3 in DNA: TGCGCCAGCAGCTTTCCTGGGAGGAACTATGGCTACACCTTC. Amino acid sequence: CASSFPGRNYGYTF.

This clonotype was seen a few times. The CDR3 region is CAIGADSYEQYF. The CDR3 DNA reads TGTGCCATCGGGGCAGACTCCTACGAGCAGTACTTC. The V and J genes are TRBV10-3 and TRBJ2-7; D might be TRBD1 (5 bases). The CDR3 spans 12 residues. Germline loops: CDR1 ENHRY, CDR2 SYGVKD. Trimming took off 8 bases at V and 0 bases at J, with 8 bases between the two ends.

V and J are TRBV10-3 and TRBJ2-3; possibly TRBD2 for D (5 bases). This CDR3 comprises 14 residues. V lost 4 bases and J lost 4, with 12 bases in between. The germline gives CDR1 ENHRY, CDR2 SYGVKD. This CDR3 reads CAISVSGIADTQYF. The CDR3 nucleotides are TGTGCCATCAGTGTATCCGGGATAGCAGATACGCAGTATTTT.

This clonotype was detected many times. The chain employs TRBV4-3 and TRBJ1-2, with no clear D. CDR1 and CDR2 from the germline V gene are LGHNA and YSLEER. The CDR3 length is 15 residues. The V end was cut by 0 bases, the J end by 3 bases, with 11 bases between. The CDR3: CASSQEISADYGYTF. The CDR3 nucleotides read TGCGCCAGCAGCCAAGAGATAAGCGCAGACTATGGCTACACCTTC.

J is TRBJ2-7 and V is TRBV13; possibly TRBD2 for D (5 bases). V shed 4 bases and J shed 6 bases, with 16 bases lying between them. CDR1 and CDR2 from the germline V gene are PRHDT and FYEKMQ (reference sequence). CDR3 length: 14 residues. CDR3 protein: CASSSRGLAGEQYF. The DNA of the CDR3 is TGTGCCAGCAGCTCCCGCGGACTGGCTGGCGAGCAGTACTTC.

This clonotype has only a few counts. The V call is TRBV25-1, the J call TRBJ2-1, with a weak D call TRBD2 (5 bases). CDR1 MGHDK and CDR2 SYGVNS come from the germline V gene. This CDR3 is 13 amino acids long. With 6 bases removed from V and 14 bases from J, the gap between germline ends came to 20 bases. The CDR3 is CASRPTGMDGKFF. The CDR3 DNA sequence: TGTGCCAGCAGACCTACGGGGATGGACGGAAAGTTCTTC. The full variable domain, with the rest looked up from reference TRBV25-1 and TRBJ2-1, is EADIYQTPRYLVIGTGKKITLECSQTMGHDKMYWYQQDPGMELHLIHYSYGVNSTEKGDLSSESTVSRIRTEHFPLTLESARPSHTSQYLCASRPTGMDGKFFGPGTRLTVL.

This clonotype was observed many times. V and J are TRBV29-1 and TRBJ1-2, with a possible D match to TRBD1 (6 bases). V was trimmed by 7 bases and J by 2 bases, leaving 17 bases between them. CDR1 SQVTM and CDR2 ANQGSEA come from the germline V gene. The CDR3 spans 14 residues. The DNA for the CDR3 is TGCAGCGCTGGGGCCAGCGGGGGCAACTATGGCTACACCTTC. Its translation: CSAGASGGNYGYTF. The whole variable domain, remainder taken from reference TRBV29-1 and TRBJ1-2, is SAVISQKPSRDICQRGTSLTIQCQVDSQVTMMFWYRQQPGQSLTLIATANQGSEATYESGFVIDKFPISRPNLTFSTLTVSNMSPEDSSIYLCSAGASGGNYGYTFGSGTRLTVV.

The CDR3 region is CASSQVQRGKNGYTF. The CDR3 coding sequence is TGCGCCAGCAGCCAAGTCCAACGGGGGAAGAATGGCTACACCTTC. V is TRBV4-1 and J is TRBJ1-2, with D possibly being TRBD1 (5 bases). This CDR3 has 15 amino acids. Deletions cut 1 base from V and 6 bases from J, with 15 bases between. Germline assignment: CDR1 MGHRA and CDR2 YSYEKL.

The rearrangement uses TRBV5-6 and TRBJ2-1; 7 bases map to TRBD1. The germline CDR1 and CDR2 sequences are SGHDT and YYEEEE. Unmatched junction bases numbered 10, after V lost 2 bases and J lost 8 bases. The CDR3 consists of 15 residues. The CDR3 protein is CASSLPTPQGDEQFF. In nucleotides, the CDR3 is TGTGCCAGCAGCTTACCCACACCCCAGGGGGATGAGCAGTTCTTC.

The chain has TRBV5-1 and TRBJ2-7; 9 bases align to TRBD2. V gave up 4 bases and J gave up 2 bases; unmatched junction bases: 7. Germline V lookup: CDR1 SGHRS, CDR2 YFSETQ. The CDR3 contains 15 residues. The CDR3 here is CASSTRTSETYEQYF. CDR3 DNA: TGCGCCAGCAGCACACGGACTAGCGAAACCTACGAGCAGTACTTC.

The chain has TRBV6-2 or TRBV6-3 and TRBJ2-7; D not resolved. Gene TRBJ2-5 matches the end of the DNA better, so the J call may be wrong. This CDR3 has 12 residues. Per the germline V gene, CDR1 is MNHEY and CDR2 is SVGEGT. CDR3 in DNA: TGTGCCAGCAGATCCGACATGGAGACCCAGTACTTC. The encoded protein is CASRSDMETQYF.

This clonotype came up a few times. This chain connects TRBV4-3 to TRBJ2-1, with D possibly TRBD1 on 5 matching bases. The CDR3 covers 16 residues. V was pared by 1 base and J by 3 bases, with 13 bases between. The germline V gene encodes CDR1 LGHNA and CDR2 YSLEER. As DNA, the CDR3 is TGCGCCAGCAGCCAAGGGCAGGGATCTGTCTACAATGAGCAGTTCTTC. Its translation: CASSQGQGSVYNEQFF.